Given below is one TCR beta chain in context. Antigen specificity is unknown. This entry comes from a study of cytomegalovirus exposure and HLA in healthy donors. TCRdb's copy holds only in-frame clones and misses some; the assay was immunoSEQ multiplex PCR. The data show 130,000 to 150,000 clones, with approximately 86% seen just once and over 6.5% held by the top ten. Germline CDR1 SGHRS, CDR2 YFSETQ. CDR3 length: 17 amino acids. V trimming: 2 bases; J trimming: 2 bases; junction bases outside the gene matches: 4. General study results and limits: Cytomegalovirus-associated TCR beta chains were listed, numbering 150 to 200. Within the roughly 120 validation repertoires, first-cohort TCR clusters tended to co-occur, according to a later analysis. Some public TCRs appeared in many individuals, while most sequences were rare. The classifier was said to identify cytomegalovirus status with high specificity and sensitivity.

The source is a woman aged 18-30 years in good health and CMV-seropositive. The sequenced sample was PBMCs. The chain combines TRBV5-1 with TRBJ2-5; 15 nucleotides agree with TRBD2. The DNA for the CDR3 is TGCGCCAGCAGCTTTGGACTAGCGGGGGGGATACAAGAGACCCAGTACTTC. Protein sequence: CASSFGLAGGIQETQYF.